The rows below give T cell receptor beta chains drawn from one sample of a study of blood T cell repertoires in COVID-19. Only in-frame clones appear in the TCRdb table, and some are missing; sequencing was by immunoSEQ multiplex PCR. The sample contains 150,000 to 200,000 clones, 80% to 85% of which appear only once. Sequenced sample: PBMCs or T cells enriched from blood (not recorded which). Receptors were obtained from a man aged 40-49 years who had recovered from COVID-19. Each CDR3 is given with its conserved first and last residue. A D gene is named only where the DNA matches it firmly. Clone size appears in some rows only: once, few, many, or a class for an expanded clone.

>TRBV11-2|-|TRBJ2-7|TRBD2
CASRHQLAGAPYEQYF
TGTGCCAGCAGGCACCAACTAGCGGGGGCACCCTACGAGCAGTACTTC
>TRBV19|-|TRBJ1-6|-
CASSIAGYNSPLHF
TGTGCCAGTAGTATTGCGGGGTATAATTCACCCCTCCACTTT
>TRBV4-1|-|TRBJ2-7|-
CASSQAGVYEQYF
TGCGCCAGCAGCCAAGCAGGGGTCTACGAGCAGTACTTC
>TRBV3-1/TRBV3-2|-|TRBJ1-2|-
CASSETPGNYGYTF
TGTGCCAGCAGCGAAACTCCGGGAAACTATGGCTACACCTTC
>TRBV10-3|-|TRBJ1-6|-
CAINNRDSPLHF
TGTGCCATCAACAACAGGGACTCACCCCTCCACTTT
>TRBV5-4|-|TRBJ2-7|TRBD1
CASRTGTGPYEQYF
TGTGCCAGCAGGACCGGGACAGGGCCCTACGAGCAGTACTTC
>TRBV10-3|few|TRBJ1-3|TRBD1
CAIRDRGRRGNTIYF
TGTGCCATCAGGGACAGGGGGCGACGAGGAAACACCATATATTTT
>TRBV5-1|-|TRBJ1-2|-
CASSLERDYGYTF
TGCGCCAGCAGCTTGGAACGGGACTATGGCTACACCTTC
>TRBV30|few|TRBJ1-5|TRBD1
CAWSGGRGLSQPQHF
TGTGCCTGGAGTGGGGGCAGGGGGCTTAGTCAGCCCCAGCATTTT
>TRBV11-3|once|TRBJ1-5|-
CASSFRDSNQPQHF
TGTGCCAGCAGCTTCAGGGATAGCAATCAGCCCCAGCATTTT
>TRBV28|few|TRBJ1-2|-
CASSRDTYTF
TGTGCCAGCAGCCGGGACACTTACACCTTC
>TRBV5-4|once|TRBJ1-2|TRBD1
CASSPGDRVGYGYTF
TGTGCCAGCAGCCCCGGGGACAGGGTGGGCTATGGCTACACCTTC
>TRBV25-1|few|TRBJ1-2|-
CASNLGGYGYTF
TGTGCCAGCAACCTCGGGGGATATGGCTACACCTTC
>TRBV5-1|-|TRBJ1-1|TRBD1
CASNSRFSQGGNTEAFF
TGCGCCAGCAACTCCAGGTTCAGCCAGGGGGGAAACACTGAAGCTTTCTTT
>TRBV14|-|TRBJ1-6|-
CASSPRGPRTYNSPLHF
TGTGCCAGCAGTCCCAGGGGCCCCAGGACCTATAATTCACCCCTCCACTTT
>TRBV19|-|TRBJ1-5|-
CASSIDTSQGRDQPQHF
TGTGCCAGTAGTATAGATACCTCCCAGGGGCGAGATCAGCCCCAGCATTTT
>TRBV7-9|-|TRBJ1-1|-
CASSSRGANTEAFF
TGTGCCAGCAGCTCACGGGGGGCGAACACTGAAGCTTTCTTT
>TRBV2|-|TRBJ1-1|-
CARDTAEAFF
TGTGCCAGAGACACCGCTGAAGCTTTCTTT
>TRBV12-5|-|TRBJ2-1|-
CASGLETGNEQFF
TGTGCTAGTGGTTTGGAAACAGGGAATGAGCAGTTCTTC
>TRBV18|-|TRBJ2-5|-
CASSGDRRETQYF
TGTGCCAGCTCAGGAGACAGGCGGGAGACCCAGTACTTC
>TRBV5-8|-|TRBJ2-1|TRBD2
CASSFLLNHRLAGGYEQFF
TGTGCCAGCAGCTTCCTACTAAACCATAGACTAGCGGGGGGCTATGAGCAGTTCTTC
>TRBV4-2|-|TRBJ1-3|-
CASSQDVAYRLRNTIYF
TGTGCCAGCAGCCAAGATGTGGCTTACCGACTTCGAAACACCATATATTTT
>TRBV10-1|-|TRBJ2-5|-
CASSDYSRLETQYF
TGCGCCAGCAGTGACTATTCCAGGTTGGAGACCCAGTACTTC
>TRBV30|-|TRBJ1-5|-
CAWSPGGGRGNQPQHF
TGTGCCTGGAGCCCGGGGGGAGGGAGAGGCAATCAGCCCCAGCATTTT
>TRBV4-2|-|TRBJ1-4|TRBD1
CASSPGGGYNEKLFF
TGTGCCAGCAGCCCTGGAGGGGGCTATAATGAAAAACTGTTTTTT
>TRBV21-1|-|TRBJ1-1|-
CASSRSRDRDSAFF
TGTGCCAGCAGCAGGAGCCGGGACAGGGACTCAGCTTTCTTT
>TRBV5-4|-|TRBJ2-2|-
CASRRDTGELFF
TGTGCCAGCAGACGGGACACCGGGGAGCTGTTTTTT
>TRBV6-5|few|TRBJ1-2|-
CACRTNNYGYTF
TGTGCATGTAGGACTAACAACTATGGCTACACCTTC
>TRBV30|-|TRBJ1-1|-
CAWSVGMGGRPEAFF
TGTGCCTGGAGTGTAGGAATGGGAGGACGGCCTGAAGCTTTCTTT